The sequence of this T cell receptor beta chain was determined in a study of cytomegalovirus exposure and HLA in healthy donors. General study results and limits: TCR beta chain V- and J-gene trimming was linked, in a later analysis, to a missense variant in DCLRE1C. Immune exposure information available was restricted to CMV serostatus.

13 Jbeta primers and 60 Vbeta primers were used for the PCR. The repertoire was sequenced with immunoSEQ multiplex PCR; TCRdb's copy has only in-frame clones and lacks some. The sample carries around 53,000 clones, roughly 80% recorded once. This clone was found a few times. Its specificity is unknown. The CDR3 loop spans 15 amino acids. Germline lookup yields CDR1 LGHNA and CDR2 YSLEER. Trimming removed 5 bases from V and 2 bases from J, with 10 bases in between. Input material: PBMCs. The chain has TRBV4-3 and TRBJ2-6; D possibly corresponds to TRBD1 (6 bases). This sequence originates from a man aged 25-45 years in good health and CMV-seronegative. The CDR3 spells CASSVPGAGANVLTF. The CDR3 DNA reads TGCGCCAGCAGCGTACCAGGGGCTGGGGCCAACGTCCTGACTTTC.